This TCR beta chain emerged from a study of PD-1 blockade in mismatch repair-deficient tumors. In the study overall: Patients had about eleven mismatch repair-deficient cancer types and were previously treated and progressing. Study-wide results and limits: After pembrolizumab, tumor-resident clones rose rapidly, then generally contracted before radiologic responses.

A few pembrolizumab responders had their TCRs sequenced. Note on this clone: The target antigen is unknown.

Some clones are missing from TCRdb's copy, which holds only in-frame ones; the method was immunoSEQ multiplex PCR. The sample holds some 40,000 clones, over 80% seen once. The source is an adult with mismatch repair-deficient cancer. Specimen: PBMCs, collected roughly 40 weeks after starting pembrolizumab.

The CDR3 sequence: CASSPGTGGLYEQYF. The CDR3 bases are TGTGCCAGCAGCCCGGGGACAGGGGGCCTTTACGAGCAGTACTTC. V and J are TRBV5-5 and TRBJ2-7, with 12 bases that match TRBD1. The CDR3 sequence is 15 residues long. CDR1 is SGHKS and CDR2 is YYEKEE in the germline V gene (reference sequence). Germline trimming cut 4 bases from V and 4 bases from J; bases unmatched to any gene: 6.